This TCR beta chain was recovered during a study of cytomegalovirus exposure and HLA in healthy donors. Study-level information: Of the donors genotyped, several hundred in all, about 76% fell in the Caucasian-associated ancestry cluster.

PCR primers comprised 60 Vbeta and 13 Jbeta primers. TCRdb keeps only in-frame clones here, not all; method: immunoSEQ multiplex PCR. The sample lists more than 140,000 clones, approximately 71% occurring once. This sequence was found in a man aged 35 to 55 in good health and CMV-seronegative. The sequenced sample consisted of PBMCs.

CDR3 amino acids: CASSTADRGFSTIYF. CDR3 sequence (DNA): TGTGCCAGCAGCACAGCTGACAGGGGATTTAGCACCATATATTTT. J is TRBJ1-3 and V is TRBV9; TRBD1 aligns across 8 bases. The CDR3 is 15 residues long. Trimming took 4 bases from V and 9 from J; bases not matched to a gene: 12. From germline, CDR1 is SGDLS and CDR2 YYNGEE.